The entry below gives a single T cell receptor beta chain sequence along with its context. Its specificity is not known. The record originates from a study of cytomegalovirus exposure and HLA in healthy donors. This CDR3 spans 16 amino acids. CDR1 MNHEY and CDR2 SVGAGI come from the germline V gene. V lost 0 bases to trimming and J lost 4 bases, with 16 bases between them. Study observations and caveats: Previously analyzed data showed that most TCR beta V segments were productive at a frequency of about 87% or about 30%. Later on, analysis showed that most CMV-associated TCR beta chains appeared to be HLA-restricted. Among the CMV-associated chains, a few were confirmed in vitro as specific for CMV antigens.

The study ran its PCR with 60 Vbeta and 13 Jbeta primers. Sequencing was performed with immunoSEQ multiplex PCR; in TCRdb, only in-frame clones are kept and a portion is missing. The profile shows 100,000 to 150,000 clones, just over 15% of them singletons. Sequencing was done on a sample of PBMCs. This chain uses TRBV6-5 with TRBJ2-7; possibly TRBD2 for D (6 bases). The receptor comes from a woman aged 18 to 35 in good health and CMV-seronegative. The CDR3, as DNA: TGTGCCAGCAGTTACTCCTCGGGAATAGCGGTTTACGAGCAGTACTTC. It encodes CASSYSSGIAVYEQYF.